This T cell receptor delta chain appears in the sequencing data of a study of Vδ1+ human thymocytes. Findings and caveats of the study: Thymic TRG and TRD repertoires appeared highly polyclonal, with Gaussian CDR3 length distributions.

This clone was observed a few times. The antigen is not known. Sequences come from RNA converted to cDNA by reverse transcription. Pooled V-gene forward primers with one constant-region reverse primer generated the CDR3 amplicons by multiplex PCR. TCRdb re-processed the multiplex PCR reads via CATT. The sample contains about 55,000 delta-chain clones, roughly 15% of which appear only once. CDR1 TSWWSYY and CDR2 QGS come from the germline V gene. This CDR3 region has 17 residues. Trimming removed 3 bases at V and 3 bases at J, with 20 bases between. The chain has TRDV1 and TRDJ1; the D gene could be TRDD2 or TRDD3 (6 bases each). Sequencing was performed on Vdelta1+ gamma-delta thymocytes from the thymus. Regarding subset: FACS-sorted CD3+ TCRalphabeta- TCRVdelta1+ TCRVdelta2- thymocytes. The receptor was derived from a boy under two years old who had congenital heart surgery. CDR3 protein: CALGDWGLPRAPDKLIF. DNA of the CDR3: TGTGCTCTTGGGGACTGGGGCCTTCCGCGGGCCCCCGATAAACTCATCTTT.